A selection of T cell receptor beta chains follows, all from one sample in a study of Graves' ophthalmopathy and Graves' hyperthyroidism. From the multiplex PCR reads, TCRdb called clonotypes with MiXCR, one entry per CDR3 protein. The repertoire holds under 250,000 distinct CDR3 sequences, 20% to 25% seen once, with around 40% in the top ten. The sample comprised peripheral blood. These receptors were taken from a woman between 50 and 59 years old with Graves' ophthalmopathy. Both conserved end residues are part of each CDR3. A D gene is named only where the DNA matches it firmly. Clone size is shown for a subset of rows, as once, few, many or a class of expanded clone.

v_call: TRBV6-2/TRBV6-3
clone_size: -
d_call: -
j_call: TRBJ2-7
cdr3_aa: CASSFLVSSGYEQYF
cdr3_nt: TGTGCCAGCAGTTTTTTAGTGAGTAGCGGCTACGAGCAGTACTTC

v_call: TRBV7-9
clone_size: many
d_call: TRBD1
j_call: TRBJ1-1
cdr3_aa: CASSSRQGEGVFF
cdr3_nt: TGTGCCAGCAGCTCCCGACAGGGTGAGGGTGTTTTCTTT

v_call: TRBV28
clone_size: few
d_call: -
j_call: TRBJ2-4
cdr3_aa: CASSALGQEFFNIQYF
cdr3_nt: TGTGCCAGCAGTGCTCTGGGGCAGGAATTTTTCAACATTCAGTACTTC

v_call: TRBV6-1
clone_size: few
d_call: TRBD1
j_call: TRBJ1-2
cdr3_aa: CASRETGGYGYTF
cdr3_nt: TGTGCCAGCAGGGAAACAGGGGGCTATGGCTACACCTTC

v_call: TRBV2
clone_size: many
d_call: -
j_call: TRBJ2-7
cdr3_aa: CASQGYEQYF
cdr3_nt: TGTGCCAGCCAAGGTTACGAGCAGTACTTC

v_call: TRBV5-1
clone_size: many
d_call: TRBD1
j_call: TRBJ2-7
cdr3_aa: CASSLRGGAGYEQYF
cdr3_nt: TGCGCCAGCAGCTTAAGAGGGGGCGCGGGTTACGAGCAGTACTTC

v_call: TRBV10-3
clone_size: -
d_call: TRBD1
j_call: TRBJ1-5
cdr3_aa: CAIKQGASGNQPQHF
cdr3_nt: TGTGCCATCAAGCAGGGGGCGAGCGGCAATCAGCCCCAGCATTTT

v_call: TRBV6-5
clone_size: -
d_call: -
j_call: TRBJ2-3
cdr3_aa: CASSYSLGFSTDTQYF
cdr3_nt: TGTGCCAGCAGTTACTCGCTGGGATTTAGCACAGATACGCAGTATTTT

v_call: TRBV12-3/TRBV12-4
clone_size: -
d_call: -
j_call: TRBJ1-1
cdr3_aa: CASSQTRDTEAFF
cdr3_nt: TGTGCCAGCAGCCAAACACGGGACACTGAAGCTTTCTTT

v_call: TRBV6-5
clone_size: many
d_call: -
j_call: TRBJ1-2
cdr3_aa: CATQTFSFSGYTF
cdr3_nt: TGTGCCACTCAGACATTTTCTTTTTCGGGCTACACCTTC

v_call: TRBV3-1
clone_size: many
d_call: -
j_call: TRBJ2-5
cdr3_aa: CASSQVLTETQYF
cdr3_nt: TGTGCCAGCAGCCAAGTTTTGACGGAGACCCAGTACTTC

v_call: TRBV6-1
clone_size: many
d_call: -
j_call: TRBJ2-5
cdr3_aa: CASSDGLAIGETQYF
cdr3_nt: TGTGCCAGCAGTGATGGGTTGGCGATTGGAGAGACCCAGTACTTC

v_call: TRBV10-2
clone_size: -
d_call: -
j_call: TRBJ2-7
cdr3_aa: CASRNEPYYEQYF
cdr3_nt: TGCGCCAGCCGTAACGAACCCTACTACGAGCAGTACTTC

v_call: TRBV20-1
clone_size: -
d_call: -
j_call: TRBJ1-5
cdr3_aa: CSGVWGRSNQPQHF
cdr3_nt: TGCAGTGGTGTTTGGGGGAGGAGCAATCAGCCCCAGCATTTT

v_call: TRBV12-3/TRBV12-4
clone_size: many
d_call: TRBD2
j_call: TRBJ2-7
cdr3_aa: CASTRTSGDYEQYF
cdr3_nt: TGTGCCAGCACAAGGACTAGCGGGGATTACGAGCAGTACTTC

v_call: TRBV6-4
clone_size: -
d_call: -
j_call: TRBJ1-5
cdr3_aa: CASSDRPPSISNQPQRF
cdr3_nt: TGTGCCAGCAGTGACAGACCTCCCTCGATTAGCAATCAGCCCCAGCGTTTT

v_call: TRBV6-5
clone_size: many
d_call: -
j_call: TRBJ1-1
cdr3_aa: CASSYSGAEAFF
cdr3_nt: TGTGCCAGCAGTTACTCGGGGGCTGAAGCTTTCTTT

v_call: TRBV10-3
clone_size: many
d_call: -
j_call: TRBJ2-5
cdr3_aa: CAISELRETQYF
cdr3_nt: TGTGCCATCAGTGAGTTGAGAGAGACCCAGTACTTC

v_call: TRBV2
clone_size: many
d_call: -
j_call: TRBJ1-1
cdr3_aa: CASGPGPTEAFF
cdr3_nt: TGTGCCAGCGGACCCGGGCCCACTGAAGCTTTCTTT

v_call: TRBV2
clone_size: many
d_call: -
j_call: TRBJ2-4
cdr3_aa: CASSVTGTKNIQYF
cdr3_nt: TGTGCCAGCAGTGTCACAGGGACCAAAAACATTCAGTACTTC

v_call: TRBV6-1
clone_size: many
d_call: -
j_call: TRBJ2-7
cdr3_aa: CASRAGGTPPYEQYF
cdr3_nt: TGTGCCAGCAGGGCCGGAGGGACCCCACCCTACGAGCAGTACTTC

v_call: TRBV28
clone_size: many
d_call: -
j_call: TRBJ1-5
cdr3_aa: CASTRTVNQPQHF
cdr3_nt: TGTGCCAGCACCCGGACAGTAAATCAGCCCCAGCATTTT

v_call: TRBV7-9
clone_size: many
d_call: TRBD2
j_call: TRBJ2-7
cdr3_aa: CASSFTSGGAYEQYF
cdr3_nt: TGTGCCAGCAGCTTCACTAGCGGGGGAGCCTACGAGCAGTACTTC

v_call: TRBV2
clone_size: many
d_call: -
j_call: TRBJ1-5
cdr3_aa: CASSDEVQPQHF
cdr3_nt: TGTGCCAGCAGTGATGAGGTTCAGCCCCAGCATTTT

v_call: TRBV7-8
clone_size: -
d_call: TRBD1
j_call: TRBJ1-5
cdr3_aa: CASSPHQQGAFNQPQHF
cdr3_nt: TGTGCCAGCAGCCCCCATCAGCAGGGGGCATTTAATCAGCCCCAGCATTTT

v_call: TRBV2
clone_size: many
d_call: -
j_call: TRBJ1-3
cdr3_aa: CASSAERNTIYF
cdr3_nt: TGTGCCAGCAGTGCTGAGAGAAACACCATATATTTT

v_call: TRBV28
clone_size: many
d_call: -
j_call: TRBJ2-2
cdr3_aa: CASSLSFTGELFF
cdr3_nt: TGTGCCAGCAGTTTATCTTTCACCGGGGAGCTGTTTTTT

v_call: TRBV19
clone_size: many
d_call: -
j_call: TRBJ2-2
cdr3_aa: CASSIGERPGELFF
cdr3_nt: TGTGCCAGTAGTATAGGGGAAAGGCCCGGGGAGCTGTTTTTT

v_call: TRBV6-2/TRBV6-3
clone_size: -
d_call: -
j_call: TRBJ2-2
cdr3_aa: CASSYSSGFGELFF
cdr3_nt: TGTGCCAGCAGTTACTCGTCGGGTTTCGGGGAGCTGTTTTTT

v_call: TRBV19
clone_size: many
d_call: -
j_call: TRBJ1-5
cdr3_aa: CASSTLAPQPQHF
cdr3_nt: TGTGCCAGTAGTACCCTCGCTCCTCAGCCCCAGCATTTT

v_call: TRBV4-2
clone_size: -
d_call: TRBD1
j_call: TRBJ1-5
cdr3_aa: CASSQADRGGSNQPQHF
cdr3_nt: TGTGCCAGCAGCCAAGCCGACAGGGGTGGTAGCAATCAGCCCCAGCATTTT

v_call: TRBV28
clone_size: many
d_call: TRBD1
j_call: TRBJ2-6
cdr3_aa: CASSLLLGQGMEGANVLTF
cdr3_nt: TGTGCCAGCAGTTTATTACTGGGACAGGGAATGGAAGGGGCCAACGTCCTGACTTTC

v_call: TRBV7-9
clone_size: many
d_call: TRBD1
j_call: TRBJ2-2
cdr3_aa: CASSSASTGTGELFF
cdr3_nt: TGTGCCAGCAGCTCCGCCTCGACAGGGACCGGGGAGCTGTTTTTT

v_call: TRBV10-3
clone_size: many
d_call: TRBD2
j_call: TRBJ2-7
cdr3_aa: CASTPLSGAGGEQYF
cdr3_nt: TGTGCCTCCACTCCCCTCAGCGGGGCCGGAGGCGAGCAGTACTTC

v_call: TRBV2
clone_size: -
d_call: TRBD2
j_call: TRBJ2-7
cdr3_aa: CASSEPRGGTSGRHYEQYF
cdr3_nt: TGTGCCAGCAGTGAACCCAGGGGTGGTACTAGCGGGAGACACTACGAGCAGTACTTC

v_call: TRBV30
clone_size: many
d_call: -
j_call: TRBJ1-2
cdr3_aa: CAWSQAQKGGYTF
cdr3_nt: TGTGCCTGGTCTCAGGCCCAGAAGGGGGGCTACACCTTC

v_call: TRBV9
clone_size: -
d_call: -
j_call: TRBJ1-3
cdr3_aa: CASSVGRSGNTIYF
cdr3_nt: TGTGCCAGCAGCGTAGGGAGGAGCGGAAACACCATATATTTT

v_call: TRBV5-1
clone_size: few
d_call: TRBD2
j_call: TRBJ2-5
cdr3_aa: CASSPGGGGRTPETQYF
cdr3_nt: TGCGCCAGCAGCCCTGGCGGGGGCGGGAGGACCCCAGAGACCCAGTACTTC

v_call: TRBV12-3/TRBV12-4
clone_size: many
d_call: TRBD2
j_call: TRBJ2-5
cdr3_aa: CASSLGGGVQETQYF
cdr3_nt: TGTGCCAGCAGTTTGGGGGGAGGGGTCCAAGAGACCCAGTACTTC

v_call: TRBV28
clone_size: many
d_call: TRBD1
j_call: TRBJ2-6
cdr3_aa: CASTQQGKVSGANVLTF
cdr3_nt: TGTGCCAGCACCCAACAGGGGAAGGTGTCTGGGGCCAACGTCCTGACTTTC

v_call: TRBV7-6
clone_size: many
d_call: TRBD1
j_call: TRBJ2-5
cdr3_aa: CASSGIQGAPQETQYF
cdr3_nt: TGTGCCAGCAGCGGCATACAGGGGGCCCCCCAAGAGACCCAGTACTTC

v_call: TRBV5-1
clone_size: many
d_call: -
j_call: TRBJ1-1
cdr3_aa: CASSLTGQGAFF
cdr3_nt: TGCGCCAGCAGCTTGACCGGGCAGGGAGCTTTCTTT

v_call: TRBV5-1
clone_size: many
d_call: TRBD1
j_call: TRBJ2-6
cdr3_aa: CASSFYLGQGSGANVLTF
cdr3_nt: TGCGCCAGCAGCTTCTATCTGGGACAGGGATCTGGGGCCAACGTCCTGACTTTC

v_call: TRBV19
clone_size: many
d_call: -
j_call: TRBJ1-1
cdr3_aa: CASSIGGITEAFF
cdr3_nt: TGTGCCAGTAGTATTGGAGGGATCACTGAAGCTTTCTTT

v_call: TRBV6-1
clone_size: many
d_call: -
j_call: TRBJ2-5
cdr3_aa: CASSSEGETQYF
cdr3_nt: TGTGCCAGCAGCTCCGAAGGGGAGACCCAGTACTTC

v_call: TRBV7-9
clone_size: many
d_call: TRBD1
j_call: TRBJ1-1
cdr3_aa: CASSLAGTVHNTEAFF
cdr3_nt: TGTGCCAGCAGCTTAGCCGGGACAGTACATAACACTGAAGCTTTCTTT

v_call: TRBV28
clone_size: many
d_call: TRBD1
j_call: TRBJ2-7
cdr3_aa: CASSTPGGVYEQYF
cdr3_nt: TGTGCCAGCAGTACCCCAGGGGGCGTCTACGAGCAGTACTTC